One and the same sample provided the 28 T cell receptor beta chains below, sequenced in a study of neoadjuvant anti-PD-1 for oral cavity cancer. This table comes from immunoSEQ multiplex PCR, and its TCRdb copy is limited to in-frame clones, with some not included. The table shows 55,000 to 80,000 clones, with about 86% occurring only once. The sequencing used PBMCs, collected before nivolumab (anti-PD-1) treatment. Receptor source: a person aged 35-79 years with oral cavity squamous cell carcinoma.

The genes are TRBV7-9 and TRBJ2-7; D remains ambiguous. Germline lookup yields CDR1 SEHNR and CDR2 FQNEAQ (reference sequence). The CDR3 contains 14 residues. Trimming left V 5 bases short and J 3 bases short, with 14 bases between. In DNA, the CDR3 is TGTGCCAGCAGCCCCACGATAGTGGACTACGAGCAGTACTTC. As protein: CASSPTIVDYEQYF.

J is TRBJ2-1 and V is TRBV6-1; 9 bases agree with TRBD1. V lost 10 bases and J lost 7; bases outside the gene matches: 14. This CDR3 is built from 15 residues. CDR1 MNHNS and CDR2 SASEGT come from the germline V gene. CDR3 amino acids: CATTSWDRANNEQFF. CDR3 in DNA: TGTGCCACCACCAGTTGGGACAGGGCTAATAATGAGCAGTTCTTC.

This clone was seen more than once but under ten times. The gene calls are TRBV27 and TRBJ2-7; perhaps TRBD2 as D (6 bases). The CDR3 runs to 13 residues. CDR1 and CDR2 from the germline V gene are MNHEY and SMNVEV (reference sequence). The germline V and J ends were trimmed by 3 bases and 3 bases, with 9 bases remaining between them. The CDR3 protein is CASSFGTHYEQYF. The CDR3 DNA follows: TGTGCCAGCAGTTTTGGGACTCACTACGAGCAGTACTTC.

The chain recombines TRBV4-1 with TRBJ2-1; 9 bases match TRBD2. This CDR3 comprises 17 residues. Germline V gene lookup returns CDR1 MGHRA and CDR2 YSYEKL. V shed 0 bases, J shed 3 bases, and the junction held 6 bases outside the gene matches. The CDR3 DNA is TGCGCCAGCAGCCAAGATCGGTCTAGCGGGATCTACAATGAGCAGTTCTTC. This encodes CASSQDRSSGIYNEQFF.

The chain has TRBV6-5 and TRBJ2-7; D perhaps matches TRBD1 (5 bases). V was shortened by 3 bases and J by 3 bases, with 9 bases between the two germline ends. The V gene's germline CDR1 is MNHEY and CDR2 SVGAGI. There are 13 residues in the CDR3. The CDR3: CASSYDRYYEQYF. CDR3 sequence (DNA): TGTGCCAGCAGTTATGACAGATACTACGAGCAGTACTTC.

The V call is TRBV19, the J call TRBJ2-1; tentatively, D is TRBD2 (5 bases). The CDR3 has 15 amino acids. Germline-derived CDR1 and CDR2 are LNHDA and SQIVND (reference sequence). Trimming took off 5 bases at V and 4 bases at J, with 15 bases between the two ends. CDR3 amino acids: CASSYGMGGYNEQFF. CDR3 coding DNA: TGTGCCAGTAGTTACGGAATGGGCGGGTACAATGAGCAGTTCTTC.

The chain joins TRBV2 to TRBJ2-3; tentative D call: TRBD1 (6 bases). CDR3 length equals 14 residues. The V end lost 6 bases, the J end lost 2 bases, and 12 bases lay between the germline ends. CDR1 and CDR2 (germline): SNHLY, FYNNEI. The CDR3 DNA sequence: TGTGCCAGCAGGGCCGGGACATACACAGATACGCAGTATTTT. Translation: CASRAGTYTDTQYF.

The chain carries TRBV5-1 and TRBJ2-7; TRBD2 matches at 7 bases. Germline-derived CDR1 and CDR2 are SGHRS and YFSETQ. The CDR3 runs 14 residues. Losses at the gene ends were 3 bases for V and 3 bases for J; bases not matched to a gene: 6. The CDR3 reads CASSWGGPNYEQYF. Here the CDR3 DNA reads TGCGCCAGCAGCTGGGGGGGACCGAACTACGAGCAGTACTTC. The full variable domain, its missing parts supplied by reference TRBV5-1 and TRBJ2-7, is KAGVTQTPRYLIKTRGQQVTLSCSPISGHRSVSWYQQTPGQGLQFLFEYFSETQRNKGNFPGRFSGRQFSNSRSEMNVSTLELGDSALYLCASSWGGPNYEQYFGPGTRLTVT.

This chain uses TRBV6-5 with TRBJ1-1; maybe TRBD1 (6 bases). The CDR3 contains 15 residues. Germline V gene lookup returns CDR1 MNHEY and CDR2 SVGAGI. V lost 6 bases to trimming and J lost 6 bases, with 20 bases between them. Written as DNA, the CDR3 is TGTGCCAGCAGCCAGGTCCGGGGGGCGCATTCTGAAGCTTTCTTT. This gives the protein CASSQVRGAHSEAFF.

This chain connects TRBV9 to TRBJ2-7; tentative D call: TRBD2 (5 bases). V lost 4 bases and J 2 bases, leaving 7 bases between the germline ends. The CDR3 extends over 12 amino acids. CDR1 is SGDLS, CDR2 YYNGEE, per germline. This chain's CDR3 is CASSRTPYEQYF. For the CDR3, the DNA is TGTGCCAGCAGCAGGACTCCCTACGAGCAGTACTTC.

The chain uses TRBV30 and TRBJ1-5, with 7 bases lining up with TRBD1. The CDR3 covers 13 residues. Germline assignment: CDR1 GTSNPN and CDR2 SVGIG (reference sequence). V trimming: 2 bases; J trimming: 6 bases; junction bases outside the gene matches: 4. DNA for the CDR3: TGTGCCTGGAGTAAGGCAGGGGGTCAGCCCCAGCATTTT. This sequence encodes CAWSKAGGQPQHF.

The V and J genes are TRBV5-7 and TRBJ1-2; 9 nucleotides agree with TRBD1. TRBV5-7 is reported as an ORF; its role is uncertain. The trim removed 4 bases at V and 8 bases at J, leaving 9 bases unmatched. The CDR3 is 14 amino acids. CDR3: CASSPGQGAGGYTF. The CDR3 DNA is TGTGCCAGCAGCCCGGGACAGGGAGCGGGGGGCTACACCTTC.

The chain's CDR3 is CAWSVGDTQYF. CDR3 nucleotides: TGTGCCTGGAGTGTGGGGGATACGCAGTATTTT. The chain is built from TRBV30 and TRBJ2-3; D unresolved. Trimming pared 0 bases from V and 6 bases from J, leaving 4 bases between. There are 11 residues in the CDR3. CDR1 and CDR2 (germline): GTSNPN, SVGIG (reference sequence).

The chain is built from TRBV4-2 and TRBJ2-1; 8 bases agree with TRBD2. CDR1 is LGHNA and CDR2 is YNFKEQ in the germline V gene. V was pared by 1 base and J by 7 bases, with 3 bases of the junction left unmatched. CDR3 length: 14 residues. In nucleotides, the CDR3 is TGTGCCAGCAGCCAAGGGGCTAGCGGGAATGAGCAGTTCTTC. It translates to CASSQGASGNEQFF.

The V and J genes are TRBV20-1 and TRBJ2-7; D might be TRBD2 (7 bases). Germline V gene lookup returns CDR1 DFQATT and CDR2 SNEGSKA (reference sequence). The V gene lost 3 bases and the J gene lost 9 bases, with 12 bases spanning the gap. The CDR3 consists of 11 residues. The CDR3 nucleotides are TGCAGTGCTAGCGGGGGGCTAGGGCAGTACTTC. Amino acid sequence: CSASGGLGQYF.

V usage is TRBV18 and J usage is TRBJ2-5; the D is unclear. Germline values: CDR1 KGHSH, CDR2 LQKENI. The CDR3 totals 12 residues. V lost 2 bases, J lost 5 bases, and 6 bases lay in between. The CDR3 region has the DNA TGTGCCAGCTCACCAAATTCGGAGACCCAGTACTTC. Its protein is CASSPNSETQYF.

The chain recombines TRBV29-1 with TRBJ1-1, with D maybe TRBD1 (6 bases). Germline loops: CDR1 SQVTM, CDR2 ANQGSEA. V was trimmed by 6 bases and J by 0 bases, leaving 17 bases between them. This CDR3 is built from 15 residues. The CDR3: CSVEKNRDMNTEAFF. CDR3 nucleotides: TGCAGCGTAGAAAAAAACAGGGACATGAACACTGAAGCTTTCTTT.

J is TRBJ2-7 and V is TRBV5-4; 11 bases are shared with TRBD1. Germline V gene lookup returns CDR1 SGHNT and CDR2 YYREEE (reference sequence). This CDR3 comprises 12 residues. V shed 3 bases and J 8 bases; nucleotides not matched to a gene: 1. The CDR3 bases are TGTGCCAGCAGCTGGGACAGGGGGAAGCAGTACTTC. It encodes CASSWDRGKQYF.

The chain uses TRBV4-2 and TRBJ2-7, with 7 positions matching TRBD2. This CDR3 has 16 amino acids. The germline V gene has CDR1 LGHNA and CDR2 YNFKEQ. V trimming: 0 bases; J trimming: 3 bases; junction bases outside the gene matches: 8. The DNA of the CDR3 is TGTGCCAGCAGCCAAGATAGTGCTAGCGGTTACTACGAGCAGTACTTC. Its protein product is CASSQDSASGYYEQYF.

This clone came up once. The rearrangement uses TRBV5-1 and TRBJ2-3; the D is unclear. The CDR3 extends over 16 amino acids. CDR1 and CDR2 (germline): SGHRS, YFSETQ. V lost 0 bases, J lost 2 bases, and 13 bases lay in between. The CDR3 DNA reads TGCGCCAGCAGCTTGGCCCCGGGTACTAACACAGATACGCAGTATTTT. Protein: CASSLAPGTNTDTQYF.

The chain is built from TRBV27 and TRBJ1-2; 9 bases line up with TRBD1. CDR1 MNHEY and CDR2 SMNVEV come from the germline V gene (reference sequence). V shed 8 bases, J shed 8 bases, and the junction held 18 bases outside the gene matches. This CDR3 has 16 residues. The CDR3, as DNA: TGTGCCAGCTACGCTCTCTCGACAGGGGGGGTAGAAGGCTACACCTTC. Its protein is CASYALSTGGVEGYTF.

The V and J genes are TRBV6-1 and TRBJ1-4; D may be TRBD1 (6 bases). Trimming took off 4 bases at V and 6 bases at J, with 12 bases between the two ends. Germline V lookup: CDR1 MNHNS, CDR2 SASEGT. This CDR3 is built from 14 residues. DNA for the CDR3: TGTGCCAGCAGTGCGGGGGCTCCGGATGAAAAACTGTTTTTT. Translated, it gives CASSAGAPDEKLFF.

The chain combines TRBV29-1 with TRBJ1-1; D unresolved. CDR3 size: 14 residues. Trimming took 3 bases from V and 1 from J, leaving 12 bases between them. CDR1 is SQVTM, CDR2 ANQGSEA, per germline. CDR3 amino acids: CSVELVARNTEAFF. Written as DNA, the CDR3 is TGCAGCGTTGAGTTGGTGGCTAGGAACACTGAAGCTTTCTTT. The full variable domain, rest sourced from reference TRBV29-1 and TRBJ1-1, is SAVISQKPSRDICQRGTSLTIQCQVDSQVTMMFWYRQQPGQSLTLIATANQGSEATYESGFVIDKFPISRPNLTFSTLTVSNMSPEDSSIYLCSVELVARNTEAFFGQGTRLTVV.

CDR3 DNA: TGTGCCAGCAGGCGGGACAGAGACACTGAAGCTTTCTTT. Amino acid sequence: CASRRDRDTEAFF. The chain links TRBV5-6 to TRBJ1-1; 7 bases are shared with TRBD1. The length of the CDR3 is 13 residues. The germline gives CDR1 SGHDT, CDR2 YYEEEE. V dropped 5 bases and J dropped 3; count of bases not matched to a gene: 4.

This CDR3 is CASSLGPGTQPGANVLTF. The CDR3 coding sequence is TGTGCCAGCAGCTTAGGACCAGGGACTCAGCCGGGGGCCAACGTCCTGACTTTC. V and J are TRBV7-2 and TRBJ2-6; D perhaps matches TRBD2 (6 bases). The V end was cut by 1 base, the J end by 4 bases, with 17 bases between. The CDR3 has 18 amino acids. The germline V gene encodes CDR1 SGHTA and CDR2 FQGNSA.

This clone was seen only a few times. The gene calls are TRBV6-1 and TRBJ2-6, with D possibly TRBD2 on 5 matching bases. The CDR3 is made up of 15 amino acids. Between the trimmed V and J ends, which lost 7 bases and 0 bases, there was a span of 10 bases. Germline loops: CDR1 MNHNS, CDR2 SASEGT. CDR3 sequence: CASNLAASGANVLTF. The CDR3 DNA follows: TGTGCCAGCAACCTAGCAGCCTCTGGGGCCAACGTCCTGACTTTC.

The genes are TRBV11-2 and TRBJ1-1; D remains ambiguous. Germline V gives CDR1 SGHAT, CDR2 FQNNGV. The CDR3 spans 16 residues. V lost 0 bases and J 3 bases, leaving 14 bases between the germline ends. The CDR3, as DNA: TGTGCCAGCAGCTTAGAGACGTCTAGGGTGGACACTGAAGCTTTCTTT. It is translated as CASSLETSRVDTEAFF.

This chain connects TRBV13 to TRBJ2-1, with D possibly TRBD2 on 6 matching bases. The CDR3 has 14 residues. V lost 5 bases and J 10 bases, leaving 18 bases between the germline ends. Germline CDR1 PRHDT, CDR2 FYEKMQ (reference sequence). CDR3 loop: CASSPVWRENEQFF. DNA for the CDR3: TGTGCCAGCAGCCCCGTCTGGCGGGAAAACGAGCAGTTCTTC.